Listed here are 30 T cell receptor beta chains from one sample, sequenced in a study of T cell repertoires in cytomegalovirus infection. These TCRs are of unknown antigen specificity. One entry per CDR3 protein, called by TCRdb with MiXCR from the reads. This repertoire shows about 770,000 distinct CDR3 sequences, almost 30% found once; its top ten account for around 12%. The sequencing used cultured CD8+ T cells from PBMCs, collected from culture after CMV antigen stimulation. The receptors were gathered from a human donor in good health (CMV status not recorded). Some clones in this sample may be carry-over from other donors' samples.

This clonotype was seen a few times. This chain joins TRBV28 and TRBJ2-7; D assignment may be TRBD1 or TRBD2 (6 bases each). V was shortened by 6 bases and J by 2 bases, with 11 bases between the two germline ends. CDR1 and CDR2 (germline): MDHEN, SYDVKM. The CDR3 runs to 13 residues. The CDR3 here is CASRQGGAYEQYV. The DNA for the CDR3 is TGTGCCAGCAGACAGGGAGGTGCCTACGAGCAGTACGTC.

This clonotype was recorded many times. The chain links TRBV7-9 to TRBJ2-1; unclear D gene. The ends were cut back, 3 bases at V and 5 bases at J, with 8 bases in the middle. This CDR3 is built from 13 residues. Germline CDR1 is SEHNR and CDR2 is FQNEAQ (reference sequence). The CDR3: CASSFWVDNEQFF. The CDR3 nucleotides read TGTGCCAGCAGCTTTTGGGTAGACAATGAGCAGTTCTTC.

The V and J genes are TRBV12-3 or TRBV12-4 and TRBJ1-5; perhaps TRBD1 as D (5 bases). Trimming removed 6 bases at V and 9 bases at J, with 27 bases between. The CDR3 loop spans 17 amino acids. CDR3: CASSRGQVPKSYPPQHF. The DNA of the CDR3 is TGTGCCAGCAGCCGGGGCCAGGTTCCCAAATCATATCCGCCCCAGCATTTT.

The J gene is TRBJ1-2, the V gene TRBV6-5; the match to TRBD1 covers 7 bases. CDR3 length: 16 amino acids. V was clipped by 2 bases and J by 8 bases; unmatched bases: 14. The germline CDR1 and CDR2 sequences are MNHEY and SVGAGI. CDR3 DNA: TGTGCCAGCAGTTACGGGGGACAGCCCAATATTTTCGGCTACACCTTC. This gives the protein CASSYGGQPNIFGYTF.

The chain recombines TRBV7-9 with TRBJ2-5; D is perhaps TRBD1 (5 bases). The CDR3 length is 15 residues. Germline loops: CDR1 SEHNR, CDR2 FQNEAQ (reference sequence). V lost 3 bases to trimming and J lost 6 bases, with 17 bases between them. This CDR3 reads CASSFNYGREQTQYF. The CDR3 DNA reads TGTGCCAGCAGCTTCAATTACGGCAGGGAACAGACCCAGTACTTC.

V is TRBV5-4 and J is TRBJ2-1, with 11 bases that match TRBD2. V trimming: 3 bases; J trimming: 8 bases; junction bases outside the gene matches: 10. Germline V gene sequence: CDR1 SGHNT, CDR2 YYREEE (reference sequence). The CDR3 spans 16 residues. The CDR3 reads CASSSLGSGGADEQFF. The CDR3 nucleotides read TGTGCCAGCAGCTCCCTGGGTAGCGGGGGGGCTGATGAGCAGTTCTTC.

J is TRBJ1-2 and V is TRBV10-3, with 7 bases lining up with TRBD1. The CDR3 has 15 residues. The V gene's germline CDR1 is ENHRY and CDR2 SYGVKD. With V trimmed by 4 bases and J by 4 bases, 9 bases remained unmatched. The CDR3 loop reads CAISGGDRASYGYTF. CDR3 DNA: TGTGCCATCAGTGGAGGGGACAGAGCGAGCTATGGCTACACCTTC.

This clonotype was picked up many times. At one end the junction does not follow the germline gene, possibly because of a read error. V and J are TRBV19 and TRBJ2-2, with D perhaps matching TRBD1 (6 bases). Germline CDR1 is LNHDA and CDR2 is SQIVND (reference sequence). This CDR3 comprises 16 residues. The CDR3 region is CASSTTGSAVTGELFF. CDR3 nucleotides: TGTGCCAGCAGTACAACAGGGTCGGCCGTCACCGGGGAGCTGTTTTTT. Supplemented by reference TRBV19 and TRBJ2-2, the full variable domain reads DGGITQSPKYLFRKEGQNVTLSCEQNLNHDAMYWYRQDPGQGLRLIYYSQIVNDFQKGDIAEGYSVSREKKESFPLTVTSAQKNPTAFYLCASSTTGSAVTGELFFGEGSRLTVL.

This clonotype has ten or more counts. This rearrangement joins TRBV12-3 or TRBV12-4 to TRBJ1-1; 7 bases are shared with TRBD1. The ends lost 4 bases at V and 5 bases at J; junction bases unmatched: 4. The CDR3 spans 13 residues. CDR3 in amino acids: CASSSTTGTEAFF. The CDR3 nucleotides are TGTGCCAGCAGTTCAACGACAGGGACTGAAGCTTTCTTT.

V is TRBV7-6 and J is TRBJ1-6; no clear D. The V end lost 0 bases, the J end lost 6 bases, and 6 bases lay between the germline ends. The CDR3 covers 14 residues. Germline values: CDR1 SGHVS, CDR2 FNYEAQ. CDR3 protein: CASSLADGNSPLHF. For the CDR3, the DNA is TGTGCCAGCAGCTTAGCAGACGGTAATTCACCCCTCCACTTT.

This clonotype was recorded at least ten times. The chain recombines TRBV7-9 with TRBJ2-5; 9 bases align to TRBD2. Germline V CDR1 and CDR2: SEHNR, FQNEAQ (reference sequence). J lost 2 bases, V lost 5 bases, and 3 bases had no gene match. The CDR3 is 14 residues long. DNA for the CDR3: TGTGCCAGCAGCCCAACTAGCGGGCAAGAGACCCAGTACTTC. Amino acids: CASSPTSGQETQYF. Drawing the rest from reference TRBV7-9 and TRBJ2-5, the complete variable domain is DTGVSQNPRHKITKRGQNVTFRCDPISEHNRLYWYRQTLGQGPEFLTYFQNEAQLEKSRLLSDRFSAERPKGSFSTLEIQRTEQGDSAMYLCASSPTSGQETQYFGPGTRLLVL.

The chain is built from TRBV4-1 and TRBJ1-1; D gene uncertain. The germline V gene has CDR1 MGHRA and CDR2 YSYEKL. This CDR3 is built from 14 residues. Trimming took off 3 bases at V and 0 bases at J, with 8 bases between the two ends. The CDR3: CASSQDPMNTEAFF. DNA for the CDR3: TGCGCCAGCAGCCAGGACCCTATGAACACTGAAGCTTTCTTT.

About this clonotype: Given a much more abundant clone one base away, this may be a read error. This chain connects TRBV7-2 to TRBJ1-2; unclear D gene. V was cut by 11 bases and J by 7 bases, with 17 bases left in between. Germline CDR1 SGHTA, CDR2 FQGNSA. There are 12 residues in the CDR3. The CDR3 DNA is TGTGCCGGCAACCGGGCCTCCCCTGGCTACACCTTC. Amino acid sequence: CAGNRASPGYTF.

The chain carries TRBV7-9 and TRBJ2-3; the D gene is possibly TRBD2 (6 bases). Trimming cost V 1 base and J 9 bases, with 14 bases left between them. CDR1 SEHNR and CDR2 FQNEAQ come from the germline V gene (reference sequence). The CDR3 runs to 14 residues. CDR3 protein: CASSLDAGKGTQYF. CDR3 DNA: TGTGCCAGCAGCTTAGATGCGGGGAAGGGCACGCAGTATTTT.

This rearrangement joins TRBV28 to TRBJ2-5, with D unclear. V lost 5 bases and J lost 5, with 18 bases in between. The CDR3 has 15 amino acids. Germline V gives CDR1 MDHEN, CDR2 SYDVKM. CDR3 DNA: TGTGCCAGCAGTCCACGACTTAGACTGACGGAGACCCAGTACTTC. Its translation is CASSPRLRLTETQYF.

Only a few counts were recorded for this clonotype. The genes are TRBV25-1 and TRBJ1-3; TRBD1 matches at 7 bases. The CDR3 runs to 15 residues. CDR1 is MGHDK and CDR2 is SYGVNS in the germline V gene. With 2 bases clipped from V and 4 bases from J, the junction kept 5 bases outside the gene matches. The CDR3 sequence is CASSERQGDGNTIYF. The CDR3 bases are TGTGCCAGCAGTGAAAGGCAGGGGGACGGAAACACCATATATTTT.

This clonotype has only a few counts. V usage is TRBV7-6 and J usage is TRBJ2-3, with D perhaps matching TRBD1 (6 bases). Germline V gene lookup returns CDR1 SGHVS and CDR2 FNYEAQ. The CDR3 sequence is 16 residues long. Trimming stripped 10 bases from V and 0 bases from J, with 20 bases between. This chain's CDR3 is CATASRTASSTDTQYF. CDR3 nucleotide sequence: TGTGCCACGGCAAGTCGGACAGCCTCCAGCACAGATACGCAGTATTTT.

The J gene is TRBJ1-2, the V gene TRBV29-1, with D unresolved. CDR1 and CDR2 from the germline V gene are SQVTM and ANQGSEA. This CDR3 region has 12 residues. V shed 4 bases and J shed 2 bases, with 8 bases lying between them. CDR3 nucleotides: TGCAGCGTTGTCTTACGGAACTATGGCTACACCTTC. Protein: CSVVLRNYGYTF.

V is TRBV28 and J is TRBJ1-3, with D perhaps matching TRBD1 (5 bases). Looked up from germline, CDR1 is MDHEN and CDR2 is SYDVKM. The CDR3 spans 16 residues. V lost 3 bases and J lost 3, with 15 bases in between. DNA for the CDR3: TGTGCCAGCAGTTTTCCCCCCCGGGACGGTGGAAACACCATATATTTT. It yields the protein CASSFPPRDGGNTIYF. Combining the CDR3 with reference TRBV28 and TRBJ1-3 gives the whole variable domain DVKVTQSSRYLVKRTGEKVFLECVQDMDHENMFWYRQDPGLGLRLIYFSYDVKMKEKGDIPEGYSVSREKKERFSLILESASTNQTSMYLCASSFPPRDGGNTIYFGEGSWLTVV.

In this sample, this clonotype turned up a few times. The J gene is TRBJ1-4, the V gene TRBV5-4; TRBD1 aligns across 7 bases. This CDR3 is built from 15 residues. With 3 bases clipped from V and 4 bases from J, the junction kept 6 bases outside the gene matches. Germline V gene lookup returns CDR1 SGHNT and CDR2 YYREEE (reference sequence). The CDR3 DNA sequence: TGTGCCAGCAGCTCCGGACAGGCCTATAATGAAAAACTGTTTTTT. This encodes CASSSGQAYNEKLFF.

The rearrangement uses TRBV7-3 and TRBJ2-7; D remains ambiguous. The germline CDR1 and CDR2 sequences are SGHTA and FQGTGA. The CDR3 consists of 14 residues. V gave up 6 bases and J gave up 0 bases, with 12 bases separating them. In nucleotides, the CDR3 is TGTGCCAGCAGTTCGCCTCCTACCTCCTACGAGCAGTACTTC. Residues: CASSSPPTSYEQYF.

This clonotype was detected ten times or more. This rearrangement joins TRBV6-6 to TRBJ1-2, with D tentatively TRBD1 (5 bases). Trimming removed 0 bases from V and 5 bases from J, with 7 bases in between. The length of the CDR3 is 13 residues. Germline V CDR1 and CDR2: MNHNY, SVGAGI (reference sequence). The CDR3 nucleotides are TGTGCCAGCAGTTACTCGGCAGGGTATGGCTACACCTTC. Translated, it gives CASSYSAGYGYTF.

This clonotype showed up many times. The V call is TRBV7-2, the J call TRBJ1-2, with unresolved D. Germline V gene data show CDR1 as SGHTA and CDR2 as FQGNSA. The V and J ends lost 5 bases and 1 base respectively, with 14 bases between them. The CDR3 runs 15 residues. The chain's CDR3 is CASSPGLLYNYGYTF. The CDR3 bases are TGTGCCAGCAGCCCGGGTCTCCTCTATAACTATGGCTACACCTTC.

This clonotype was seen ten or more times. This chain uses TRBV4-3 with TRBJ1-2; D ambiguous. The CDR3 is 16 residues long. Germline assignment: CDR1 LGHNA and CDR2 YSLEER. Trimming stripped 1 base from V and 0 bases from J, with 12 bases between. The CDR3 protein is CASSQATQLANYGYTF. The CDR3 nucleotides are TGCGCCAGCAGCCAAGCTACACAACTCGCTAACTATGGCTACACCTTC.

In its sample, this clonotype was seen many times. The chain has TRBV7-2 and TRBJ2-3, with D possibly TRBD2 on 6 matching bases. CDR1 is SGHTA, CDR2 FQGNSA, per germline. CDR3 length: 14 residues. V shed 5 bases and J shed 4 bases, with 13 bases lying between them. CDR3 sequence (DNA): TGTGCCAGCAGCCTCGGGGAGGTTCCAGATACGCAGTATTTT. Protein product: CASSLGEVPDTQYF. The variable domain in full, completed from reference TRBV7-2 and TRBJ2-3, reads GAGVSQSPSNKVTEKGKDVELRCDPISGHTALYWYRQSLGQGLEFLIYFQGNSAPDKSGLPSDRFSAERTGGSVSTLTIQRTQQEDSAVYLCASSLGEVPDTQYFGPGTRLTVL.

The rearrangement links TRBV10-3 to TRBJ2-7; 10 bases line up with TRBD1. The CDR3 has 14 residues. CDR1 is ENHRY, CDR2 SYGVKD, per germline. The V and J ends lost 10 bases and 3 bases, in that order; junction bases with no gene match: 9. The CDR3 sequence: CATTGGESRYEQYV. CDR3 DNA sequence: TGTGCCACGACAGGGGGCGAAAGCCGCTACGAGCAGTACGTC.

There are a few counts of this clonotype. This chain links TRBV25-1 with TRBJ1-6; no reliable D call. This CDR3 has 17 amino acids. Germline CDR1 and CDR2: MGHDK and SYGVNS. Trimming left V 0 bases short and J 0 bases short, with 9 bases between. CDR3 in amino acids: CASSEYFTSSYNSPLHF. In DNA form, the CDR3 reads TGTGCCAGCAGTGAATATTTTACGAGCTCCTATAATTCACCCCTCCACTTT.

This clonotype has at least ten counts. The chain carries TRBV7-8 and TRBJ1-1; 7 nucleotides agree with TRBD1. The length of the CDR3 is 15 residues. Germline V gene data show CDR1 as SGHVS and CDR2 as FQNEAQ. V shed 1 base, J shed 5 bases, and the junction held 7 bases outside the gene matches. CDR3 amino acids: CASSLGAGGLTEAFF. The CDR3 region has the DNA TGTGCCAGCAGCTTAGGGGCAGGGGGGTTGACTGAAGCTTTCTTT.

The rearrangement uses TRBV24-1 and TRBJ2-1; D may be TRBD1 (5 bases). The CDR3 length is 13 residues. CDR1 is KGHDR, CDR2 SFDVKD, per germline. V was clipped by 7 bases and J by 7 bases, with 13 bases between them. CDR3 residues: CATSVPQGNEQFF. The CDR3 coding sequence is TGTGCCACCAGCGTCCCCCAGGGAAATGAGCAGTTCTTC.

This clonotype turned up a few times. This chain joins TRBV4-2 and TRBJ2-1; D possibly corresponds to TRBD2 (6 bases). Germline values: CDR1 LGHNA, CDR2 YNFKEQ. There are 16 residues in the CDR3. V was clipped by 0 bases and J by 8 bases, with 17 bases between them. CDR3 nucleotide sequence: TGTGCCAGCAGCCAAGACATGGGGGGACTGGGGGATGAGCAGTTCTTC. Residues: CASSQDMGGLGDEQFF.